The following is a TCR beta chain sequence with its context. The CDR3 is cut off 3 residues early in the read; its end comes from the germline J gene. The V end lost 2 bases, the J end lost 1 base, and 14 bases lay between the germline ends. The CDR3 contains 17 residues. Germline lookup yields CDR1 MGHRA and CDR2 YSYEKL. The source of the sample is a study of T cells in women clearing cervical HPV infection. The wider study: Cases' blood sampling followed lesion detection by median approximately 150 days (90 to 200).

Data came from immunoSEQ multiplex PCR; TCRdb stores just in-frame clones and leaves some out. Its listing shows approximately 35,000 clones. Cervical HPV DNA detected by MY09/MY11 PCR, typed by dot-blot. J is TRBJ2-2 and V is TRBV4-1, with D possibly matching TRBD1 (6 bases). The TCR sequence derives from a woman aged 18 to 75 with a cervical HPV16 infection that either progressed to CIN3+ or cleared (not recorded which). The source material was blood buffy coat. The CDR3 loop reads CASSQYYRVENTGELFF. Incomplete CDR3 DNA: TGCGCCAGCAGCCAATACTACAGGGTAGAGAACACCGGGGAG.